This is a list of T cell receptor beta chains from one sample in a study of blood T cell repertoires in COVID-19. Method: immunoSEQ multiplex PCR; TCRdb's copy keeps in-frame clones and lacks some. This sample has some 300,000 clones, with around 89% found just once. Sequences were obtained from peripheral blood. These receptors originate from a woman between 45 and 65 years old with COVID-19, enrolled during active disease. Each CDR3 is given with its conserved first and last residue. The D gene is left open where the match is weak. Only part of the rows carry a size: once, few, many, or a class if the clone is expanded.

j_call d_call v_call clone_size cdr3_aa cdr3_nt
TRBJ2-5 TRBD2 TRBV10-3 - CAISLRLAETQYF TGTGCCATCAGTCTTAGACTAGCGGAGACCCAGTACTTC
TRBJ2-7 - TRBV3-1/TRBV3-2 - CASSPDRQRNEQYF TGTGCCAGCAGCCCTGACAGGCAGAGGAACGAGCAGTACTTC
TRBJ1-5 - TRBV7-2 once CASSKLPNQPQHF TGTGCCAGCAGCAAGCTACCCAATCAGCCCCAGCATTTT
TRBJ1-3 TRBD1 TRBV30 - CAWTMGGTVSGNTIYF TGTGCCTGGACCATGGGTGGGACAGTCTCTGGAAACACCATATATTTT
TRBJ1-5 - TRBV2 - CASRSNLRNQPQHF TGTGCCAGCAGGTCAAACTTACGCAATCAGCCCCAGCATTTT
TRBJ1-5 TRBD1 TRBV9 - CASSVDSRGPLRPQHF TGTGCCAGCAGCGTAGATTCCAGGGGGCCACTCAGGCCCCAGCATTTT
TRBJ2-1 TRBD2 TRBV19 - CASSILAGGTYNEQFF TGTGCCAGTAGTATTCTAGCGGGAGGGACCTACAATGAGCAGTTCTTC
TRBJ2-2 - TRBV7-3 - CASSLEGAGELFF TGTGCCAGCAGCTTAGAAGGGGCCGGGGAGCTGTTTTTT
TRBJ2-1 TRBD1 TRBV13 - CASSLGEGAWNEQFF TGTGCCAGCAGCTTAGGTGAGGGGGCCTGGAATGAGCAGTTCTTC
TRBJ1-1 - TRBV7-8 - CASSLGVLPENTEAFF TGTGCCAGCAGCTTAGGAGTATTGCCTGAGAACACTGAAGCTTTCTTT
TRBJ2-1 - TRBV9 - CASSVTAGGSYNEQFF TGTGCCAGCAGCGTAACGGCCGGGGGCTCCTACAATGAGCAGTTCTTC
TRBJ2-3 TRBD2 TRBV19 - CASSFPQAGGGDTQYF TGTGCCAGTAGTTTCCCACAAGCGGGAGGCGGAGATACGCAGTATTTT
TRBJ1-1 - TRBV18 - CASSPMTGNTEAFF TGTGCCAGCTCACCAATGACGGGGAACACTGAAGCTTTCTTT
TRBJ1-3 - TRBV5-4 - CASSLYRGLGNTIYF TGTGCCAGCAGCTTGTACCGGGGACTTGGAAACACCATATATTTT
TRBJ1-3 TRBD1 TRBV19 - CASSEGGPGNTIYF TGTGCCAGTAGCGAAGGGGGCCCTGGAAACACCATATATTTT
TRBJ2-1 TRBD1 TRBV5-4 - CASSSGQLGYNEQFF TGTGCCAGCAGCTCGGGACAGCTCGGTTACAATGAGCAGTTCTTC
TRBJ2-5 - TRBV19 - CASSRLVWETQYF TGTGCCAGTTCCAGACTAGTTTGGGAGACCCAGTACTTC
TRBJ1-1 TRBD1 TRBV7-2 - CASSYGQGNTEAFF TGTGCCAGCAGCTATGGACAGGGTAACACTGAAGCTTTCTTT
TRBJ1-3 - TRBV5-8 - CASSQGAGNTIYF TGTGCCAGCAGTCAAGGGGCTGGAAACACCATATATTTT
TRBJ2-3 - TRBV2 - CASSEGRPSTDTQYF TGTGCCAGCAGTGAAGGGAGGCCTAGCACAGATACGCAGTATTTT
TRBJ2-7 - TRBV6-2/TRBV6-3 - CASSYVPPGYEQYF TGTGCCAGCAGTTATGTCCCCCCCGGCTACGAGCAGTACTTC
TRBJ1-2 - TRBV28 - CASSLTANYGYTF TGTGCCAGCAGTTTAACAGCCAACTATGGCTACACCTTC
TRBJ2-5 - TRBV7-6 - CASSLETPRLGRQETQYF TGTGCCAGCAGCTTAGAGACCCCCCGACTAGGGCGGCAAGAGACCCAGTACTTC
TRBJ1-5 TRBD1 TRBV24-1 - CATSDFNKGQYSNQPQHF TGTGCCACCAGTGATTTTAATAAGGGACAGTATAGCAATCAGCCCCAGCATTTT
TRBJ2-5 TRBD2 TRBV29-1 - CSEGTSYQETQYF TGCAGCGAAGGGACTAGCTATCAAGAGACCCAGTACTTC
TRBJ2-2 TRBD2 TRBV10-3 once CATKGLAGSGELFF TGTGCCACCAAGGGACTAGCGGGATCCGGGGAGCTGTTTTTT
TRBJ2-3 TRBD2 TRBV29-1 - CSGGTSVTTDTQYF TGCAGCGGGGGGACTAGCGTTACCACAGATACGCAGTATTTT
TRBJ1-4 - TRBV19 - CASSISLNEKLFF TGTGCCAGTAGTATTTCCCTGAATGAAAAACTGTTTTTT
TRBJ1-2 - TRBV6-5 - CASRVTRGTNYGYTF TGTGCCAGCAGAGTAACCAGGGGTACTAACTATGGCTACACCTTC
TRBJ1-5 - TRBV18 - CASSPQGGKSNQPQHF TGTGCCAGCTCACCACAAGGAGGCAAAAGCAATCAGCCCCAGCATTTT
TRBJ1-2 - TRBV19 - CASSIQWDIYGYTF TGTGCCAGTAGTATCCAGTGGGACATCTATGGCTACACCTTC
TRBJ1-5 TRBD1 TRBV19 few CASTRQGRNQPQHF TGTGCCAGTACCAGACAGGGGAGGAATCAGCCCCAGCATTTT
TRBJ2-5 - TRBV6-1 - CASSDVGVPGTQYF TGTGCCAGCAGTGATGTGGGTGTCCCGGGTACCCAGTACTTC
TRBJ2-1 TRBD2 TRBV18 - CASSSWTSGTFEQFF TGTGCCAGCTCATCCTGGACTAGCGGGACATTTGAGCAGTTCTTC
TRBJ2-1 TRBD2 TRBV4-1 - CASSQVRLAAGDEQFF TGCGCCAGCAGCCAAGTGCGACTAGCGGCAGGGGATGAGCAGTTCTTC
TRBJ1-5 - TRBV10-3 - CAISGTENQPQHF TGTGCCATCAGCGGGACTGAGAATCAGCCCCAGCATTTT
TRBJ1-1 - TRBV6-5 - CASRQTVNTEAFF TGTGCCAGCAGGCAGACAGTGAACACTGAAGCTTTCTTT
TRBJ1-3 TRBD1 TRBV7-2 - CASSLDRGRENTIYF TGTGCCAGCAGCTTGGACAGGGGGCGGGAAAACACCATATATTTT
TRBJ1-1 - TRBV12-2 - CASRFPPGTEAFF TGTGCAAGTCGCTTTCCCCCCGGGACTGAAGCTTTCTTT
TRBJ2-2 - TRBV19 - CASSDEVTGELFF TGTGCCAGTAGTGATGAGGTTACCGGGGAGCTGTTTTTT
TRBJ2-5 - TRBV6-2/TRBV6-3 - CASSYRRGLEETQYF TGTGCCAGCAGTTACCGCAGGGGCCTTGAAGAGACCCAGTACTTC
TRBJ2-5 TRBD1 TRBV18 - CASSLTGGASKETQYF TGTGCCAGCTCATTAACAGGGGGCGCTAGTAAGGAGACCCAGTACTTC
TRBJ1-3 - TRBV9 - CASSVEGGQGNTIYF TGTGCCAGCAGCGTAGAGGGGGGGCAAGGAAACACCATATATTTT
TRBJ2-5 TRBD1 TRBV4-3 - CASSRGQGGETQYF TGCGCCAGCAGCCGTGGACAGGGCGGAGAGACCCAGTACTTC
TRBJ2-1 - TRBV7-2 - CASSSQFYNEQFF TGTGCCAGCAGCTCGCAGTTTTACAATGAGCAGTTCTTC
TRBJ2-1 TRBD2 TRBV19 - CASSIGLAGVFLEQFF TGTGCCAGTAGTATAGGACTAGCGGGAGTCTTCCTTGAGCAGTTCTTC
TRBJ2-2 - TRBV9 - CASSVGQGLTGELFF TGTGCCAGCAGCGTCGGCCAGGGCTTGACCGGGGAGCTGTTTTTT
TRBJ2-5 - TRBV19 - CASSISPSEYQETQYF TGTGCCAGTAGTATATCGCCTAGCGAGTACCAAGAGACCCAGTACTTC
TRBJ1-3 TRBD1 TRBV4-2 - CASSPNRGLNTIYF TGTGCCAGCAGCCCCAACAGGGGGTTAAACACCATATATTTT
TRBJ1-2 TRBD1 TRBV6-2/TRBV6-3 - CASSLRDRQGYGYTF TGTGCCAGCAGTCTTCGAGACCGACAGGGGTATGGCTACACCTTC
TRBJ2-4 - TRBV11-3 - CASSPVWGGRQYF TGTGCCAGCAGCCCAGTTTGGGGGGGCCGGCAGTACTTC
TRBJ1-1 TRBD1 TRBV7-9 - CASSGRQGMNTEAFF TGTGCCAGCAGCGGTCGACAGGGAATGAACACTGAAGCTTTCTTT
TRBJ2-7 - TRBV5-1 - CASSLSTVSRDEQYF TGCGCCAGCAGCCTCTCCACGGTGAGCAGGGACGAGCAGTACTTC
TRBJ1-1 - TRBV2 once CASSDQGRFTEAFF TGTGCCAGCAGTGATCAGGGCCGGTTTACTGAAGCTTTCTTT
TRBJ1-2 - TRBV9 - CASSVGGRGGQNTNYGYTF TGTGCCAGCAGCGTAGGTGGGAGGGGAGGACAGAACACTAACTATGGCTACACCTTC
TRBJ2-1 - TRBV5-8 - CASSLVVNPPYNEQFF TGTGCCAGCAGCTTGGTTGTAAATCCCCCCTACAATGAGCAGTTCTTC
TRBJ2-1 - TRBV7-2 - CASSLAVGSSYNEQFF TGTGCCAGCAGCTTAGCGGTAGGGAGCTCCTACAATGAGCAGTTCTTC
TRBJ1-2 TRBD1 TRBV25-1 once CASSHPGTAADYGYTF TGTGCCAGCAGCCATCCAGGGACAGCCGCTGACTATGGCTACACCTTC
TRBJ1-1 - TRBV4-3 - CASSQDDAKGGVAFF TGCGCCAGCAGCCAAGATGATGCAAAAGGGGGTGTTGCTTTCTTT
TRBJ2-5 - TRBV12-3/TRBV12-4 - CASTPRPAGTQYF TGTGCCAGCACCCCTCGACCGGCGGGGACCCAGTACTTC